A selection of T cell receptor beta chains follows, all from one sample in a study of T cell clonotyping in hematopoietic cell transplantation. Generated by immunoSEQ multiplex PCR, the TCRdb table keeps only in-frame clones and is missing some. The sample holds approximately 8,500 clones, 75% to 85% seen once. The specimen comprised peripheral blood mononuclear cells, sampled 180 days after allogeneic stem cell transplant. All receptors derive from a female patient aged 45 to 65 who had an allogeneic stem cell transplant from an unrelated donor, so the T cells may come from the graft donor. Some clones in this sample may be carry-over from other donors' samples. Both conserved end residues are part of each CDR3. The order of the fields is J gene, D gene, V gene, clone size, CDR3 protein, CDR3 DNA. D genes are given only for firm matches. Size is stated for part of the rows, as once, few or many counts, or as a class when the clone is expanded.

>TRBJ2-3|NA|TRBV19|NA
CASSMVTDTQYF
TGTGCCAGTAGTATGGTCACAGATACGCAGTATTTT
>TRBJ1-2|TRBD1|TRBV9|NA
CASSESVGTENYGYTF
TGTGCCAGCAGCGAGAGCGTCGGGACAGAAAACTATGGCTACACCTTC
>TRBJ2-7|TRBD2|TRBV5-1|NA
CASSLESSGKSHSYEQYF
TGCGCCAGCAGCTTGGAGTCTAGCGGGAAGAGCCACTCCTACGAGCAGTACTTC
>TRBJ2-7|NA|TRBV6-6|NA
CASSSPVLQSYEQYF
TGTGCCAGCAGTTCCCCCGTTTTGCAGTCGTACGAGCAGTACTTC
>TRBJ1-5|NA|TRBV29-1|once
CSADEAGSNQPQHF
TGCAGCGCTGACGAGGCAGGGAGCAATCAGCCCCAGCATTTT
>TRBJ1-2|TRBD1|TRBV4-2|once
CASSHWEGTGVLGGYTF
TGTGCCAGCAGCCACTGGGAGGGGACAGGGGTCCTGGGAGGCTACACCTTC
>TRBJ2-7|NA|TRBV9|NA
CASGTLSYEQYF
TGTGCCAGCGGGACTCTCTCCTACGAGCAGTACTTC
>TRBJ1-5|TRBD1|TRBV7-2|NA
CASRDGQAVNQPQHF
TGTGCCAGCAGGGACGGACAGGCGGTCAATCAGCCCCAGCATTTT
>TRBJ2-7|TRBD2|TRBV5-1|NA
CASSLSPSGNSYEQYF
TGCGCCAGCAGCTTGTCACCTAGCGGTAACTCCTACGAGCAGTACTTC
>TRBJ2-7|NA|TRBV2|NA
CASAGMVGYEQYF
TGTGCCAGCGCAGGGATGGTCGGTTACGAGCAGTACTTC
>TRBJ2-5|TRBD2|TRBV7-2|NA
CASSLALRTSVRETQYF
TGTGCCAGCAGCTTAGCGCTAAGGACTAGTGTAAGAGAGACCCAGTACTTC
>TRBJ2-2|TRBD2|TRBV19|once
CASSILRLASDTGELFF
TGTGCCAGTAGTATACTCAGACTAGCCTCAGACACCGGGGAGCTGTTTTTT
>TRBJ1-6|NA|TRBV28|NA
CASSLWGPGNSPLHF
TGTGCCAGCAGTCTCTGGGGGCCTGGTAATTCACCCCTCCACTTT
>TRBJ1-1|NA|TRBV28|NA
CASSLGPANTEAFF
TGTGCCAGCAGTTTAGGACCGGCGAACACTGAAGCTTTCTTT
>TRBJ1-5|TRBD1|TRBV30|NA
CAWSRDRVIGDQPQHF
TGTGCCTGGAGTCGGGACAGGGTCATTGGGGATCAGCCCCAGCATTTT
>TRBJ2-1|NA|TRBV19|NA
CASSAGGLSYNEQFF
TGTGCCAGTTCCGCCGGAGGACTCTCCTACAATGAGCAGTTCTTC
>TRBJ1-2|TRBD1|TRBV5-6|NA
CASSLDTGGFYGYTF
TGTGCCAGCAGCTTGGATACAGGGGGCTTTTATGGCTACACCTTC
>TRBJ1-2|NA|TRBV19|NA
CASSIDRRSIYGYTF
TGTGCCAGTAGTATAGACCGCCGTAGTATCTATGGCTACACCTTC
>TRBJ2-7|TRBD1|TRBV4-1|few
CASSQGDSPFSYEQYF
TGCGCCAGCAGCCAAGGGGACAGTCCTTTTTCCTACGAGCAGTACTTC
>TRBJ1-2|NA|TRBV25-1|NA
CASSEGRWGDYGYTF
TGTGCCAGCAGTGAAGGAAGATGGGGGGACTATGGCTACACCTTC
>TRBJ2-1|NA|TRBV6-5|few
CASSYGGPTNEQFF
TGTGCCAGCAGTTACGGGGGACCAACAAATGAGCAGTTCTTC
>TRBJ1-1|NA|TRBV9|NA
CASSVGGEDPEAFF
TGTGCCAGCAGCGTAGGAGGAGAGGACCCTGAAGCTTTCTTT
>TRBJ2-7|TRBD2|TRBV2|NA
CATGLAYEQYF
TGTGCCACCGGACTAGCCTACGAGCAGTACTTC
>TRBJ1-2|NA|TRBV2|once
CASWGTGSTEYGYTF
TGTGCCAGCTGGGGGACGGGATCTACCGAATATGGCTACACCTTC
>TRBJ1-3|NA|TRBV28|NA
CASGRPTIYSGNTIYF
TGTGCCAGCGGCAGGCCTACTATTTACTCTGGAAACACCATATATTTT
>TRBJ2-3|TRBD2|TRBV19|once
CASSTGAGLADTQYF
TGTGCCAGTTCCACAGGGGCGGGACTAGCGGATACGCAGTATTTT
>TRBJ1-1|NA|TRBV29-1|once
CSSHTNTEAFF
TGCAGCTCCCATACGAACACTGAAGCTTTCTTT
>TRBJ2-1|NA|TRBV30|once
CAWSQSSYNEQFF
TGTGCCTGGAGTCAAAGCTCCTACAATGAGCAGTTCTTC
>TRBJ2-1|NA|TRBV11-2|NA
CASSLGSRFGLSEQFF
TGTGCCAGCAGCTTAGGATCCCGGTTCGGATTGTCTGAGCAGTTCTTC
>TRBJ1-1|TRBD1|TRBV2|NA
CASSERDRGIYTEAFF
TGTGCCAGCAGTGAACGGGACAGGGGAATATACACTGAAGCTTTCTTT
>TRBJ1-1|NA|TRBV30|NA
CAWRDPWRAEAFF
TGTGCCTGGAGGGACCCGTGGCGGGCTGAAGCTTTCTTT
>TRBJ2-5|TRBD1|TRBV6-5|NA
CASSPDRDRETQYF
TGTGCCAGCAGTCCGGACAGGGATCGTGAGACCCAGTACTTC
>TRBJ2-2|TRBD2|TRBV2|NA
CASSRTSGGDGELFF
TGTGCCAGCAGTCGGACTAGCGGGGGTGACGGGGAGCTGTTTTTT
>TRBJ2-1|NA|TRBV19|NA
CASSIGGLGQFF
TGTGCCAGTAGTATTGGGGGTCTCGGGCAGTTCTTC
>TRBJ1-4|TRBD1|TRBV29-1|NA
CSVRGQGANEKLFF
TGCAGCGTCAGAGGACAGGGAGCTAATGAAAAACTGTTTTTT
>TRBJ2-1|TRBD2|TRBV5-1|NA
CASSGASGRASQFF
TGCGCCAGCAGCGGAGCTAGCGGGAGGGCCTCCCAGTTCTTC
>TRBJ1-5|NA|TRBV2|NA
CASSEGARSQPQHF
TGTGCCAGCAGTGAAGGAGCGCGCAGTCAGCCCCAGCATTTT
>TRBJ1-2|TRBD1|TRBV4-2|NA
CASSRGQVYGYTF
TGTGCCAGCAGCCGTGGACAGGTCTATGGCTACACCTTC
>TRBJ2-7|NA|TRBV28|NA
CASSSPIVEQYF
TGTGCCAGCAGTTCCCCCATAGTCGAGCAGTACTTC
>TRBJ2-1|TRBD2|TRBV5-1|NA
CASTPAGAVGNEQFF
TGCGCCAGCACCCCGGCGGGAGCTGTCGGGAATGAGCAGTTCTTC
>TRBJ2-7|NA|TRBV5-4|NA
CASSFLDRSYEQYF
TGTGCCAGCAGCTTCTTGGACAGATCCTACGAGCAGTACTTC
>TRBJ2-5|NA|TRBV15|NA
CATSSPFSTQYF
TGTGCCACCAGCAGTCCCTTTAGCACCCAGTACTTC
>TRBJ2-2|NA|TRBV14|NA
CASRPNTGELFF
TGTGCCAGCAGACCGAACACCGGGGAGCTGTTTTTT
>TRBJ2-7|NA|TRBV6-1|NA
CASSENLGGSYEQYF
TGTGCCAGCAGTGAAAACTTAGGCGGGTCCTACGAGCAGTACTTC
>TRBJ1-2|TRBD1|TRBV10-3|NA
CAISGSQGSGGYTF
TGTGCCATCAGTGGGTCACAGGGGTCGGGAGGCTACACCTTC
>TRBJ1-2|NA|TRBV7-8|NA
CASSARLGEQGYGYTF
TGTGCCAGCAGCGCACGTTTGGGGGAACAGGGCTATGGCTACACCTTC
>TRBJ2-1|TRBD2|TRBV29-1|NA
CSVEGRDQTRLAGGDSYNEQFF
TGCAGCGTTGAAGGTAGAGACCAAACACGGCTAGCGGGAGGTGACTCCTACAATGAGCAGTTCTTC
>TRBJ2-3|TRBD2|TRBV4-2|NA
CASSPLAGVTDTQYF
TGTGCCAGCAGCCCCCTAGCGGGGGTAACAGATACGCAGTATTTT
>TRBJ1-5|NA|TRBV6-1|NA
CASGGTQGGSQPQHF
TGTGCCAGCGGGGGCACCCAGGGAGGCAGTCAGCCCCAGCATTTT
>TRBJ2-7|TRBD1|TRBV6-5|NA
CASSPTGKAREQYF
TGTGCCAGCAGCCCGACAGGGAAGGCACGCGAGCAGTACTTC
>TRBJ1-6|NA|TRBV11-2|NA
CASSFLGPASNSPLHF
TGTGCCAGCAGCTTCCTGGGCCCCGCATCCAATTCACCCCTCCACTTT
>TRBJ2-2|TRBD1|TRBV7-3|NA
CASSLGQGATGELFF
TGTGCCAGCAGCTTGGGACAGGGGGCAACCGGGGAGCTGTTTTTT
>TRBJ1-5|NA|TRBV28|NA
CASSDSNQPQHF
TGTGCCAGCAGCGATAGCAATCAGCCCCAGCATTTT
>TRBJ1-2|TRBD1|TRBV20-1|NA
CSAQDRDGYTF
TGCAGTGCTCAAGACAGGGACGGCTACACCTTC
>TRBJ1-2|NA|TRBV6-5|NA
CASSAPGRSNYGYTF
TGTGCCAGCAGTGCCCCGGGCAGGTCTAACTATGGCTACACCTTC